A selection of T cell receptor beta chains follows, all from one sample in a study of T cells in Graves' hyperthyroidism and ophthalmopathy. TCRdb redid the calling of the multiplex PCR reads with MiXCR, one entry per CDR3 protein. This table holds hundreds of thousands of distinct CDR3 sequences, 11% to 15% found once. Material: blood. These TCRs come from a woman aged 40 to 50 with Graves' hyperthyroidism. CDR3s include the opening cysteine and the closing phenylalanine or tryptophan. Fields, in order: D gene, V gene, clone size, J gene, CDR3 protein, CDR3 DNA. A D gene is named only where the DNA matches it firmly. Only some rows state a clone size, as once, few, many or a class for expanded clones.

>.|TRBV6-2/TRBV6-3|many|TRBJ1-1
CASGTDSDLNTEAFF
TGTGCCAGCGGTACAGACAGTGACTTAAACACTGAAGCTTTCTTT
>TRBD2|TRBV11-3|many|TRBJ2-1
CASSLIPGLAGGGNEQFF
TGTGCCAGCAGCTTAATCCCGGGACTAGCGGGAGGTGGCAATGAGCAGTTCTTC
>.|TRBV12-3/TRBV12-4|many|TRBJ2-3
CASSFPPYADTDTQYF
TGTGCCAGCAGTTTCCCCCCCTACGCAGACACAGATACGCAGTATTTT
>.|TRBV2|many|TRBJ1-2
CASTGDSLIGDYGYTF
TGTGCCAGCACCGGGGACTCCCTTATCGGAGACTATGGCTACACCTTC
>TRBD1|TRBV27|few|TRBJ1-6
CASSLSRQGGSPLHF
TGTGCCAGCAGTTTATCGCGACAGGGCGGGTCACCCCTCCACTTT
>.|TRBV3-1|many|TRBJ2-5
CAAAQQETQYF
TGTGCAGCCGCTCAGCAAGAGACCCAGTACTTC
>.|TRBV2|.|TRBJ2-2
CASSVDGDPMANTGELFF
TGTGCCAGCAGTGTCGACGGGGACCCCATGGCGAACACCGGGGAGCTGTTTTTT
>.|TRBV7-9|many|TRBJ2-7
CASSLGAETYEQYF
TGTGCCAGCAGCTTGGGGGCGGAAACCTACGAGCAGTACTTC
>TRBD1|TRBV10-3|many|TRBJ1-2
CAISLSTGDWGYTF
TGTGCCATCAGTCTCAGCACAGGGGATTGGGGCTACACCTTC
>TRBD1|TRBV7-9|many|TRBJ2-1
CASSLPHSQGVGEQFF
TGTGCCAGCAGCTTGCCGCACTCACAGGGGGTCGGAGAGCAGTTCTTC
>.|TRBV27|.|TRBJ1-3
CASSSFREAGNTIYF
TGTGCCAGCAGTTCGTTCAGGGAAGCCGGAAACACCATATATTTT
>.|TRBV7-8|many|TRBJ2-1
CASSPISAGPSRNEQFF
TGTGCCAGCAGCCCTATTTCAGCGGGCCCCTCGCGGAATGAGCAGTTCTTC
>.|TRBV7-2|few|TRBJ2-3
CASSLVDRGLAGDTQYF
TGTGCCAGCAGCTTAGTTGACAGGGGGTTAGCGGGGGATACGCAGTATTTT
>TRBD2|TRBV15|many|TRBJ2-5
CATSVRAGRWETQYF
TGTGCCACCAGCGTCAGGGCCGGGAGGTGGGAGACCCAGTACTTC
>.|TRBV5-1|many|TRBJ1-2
CASSLSPATNYGYTF
TGCGCCAGCAGCTTAAGCCCGGCAACTAACTATGGCTACACCTTC
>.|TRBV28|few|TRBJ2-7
CASIPSPSYEQYF
TGTGCCAGCATCCCAAGCCCATCCTACGAGCAGTACTTC
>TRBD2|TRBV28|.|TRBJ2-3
CASSPLAGVDTDTQYF
TGTGCCAGCAGTCCGCTAGCGGGAGTAGACACAGATACGCAGTATTTT
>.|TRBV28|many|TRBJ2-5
CASSPTVPEAQYF
TGTGCCAGCAGCCCGACAGTTCCTGAGGCCCAGTACTTC
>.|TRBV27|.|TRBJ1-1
CASSLRGSLGTEAFF
TGTGCCAGCAGTTTACGCGGATCCCTGGGCACTGAAGCTTTCTTT
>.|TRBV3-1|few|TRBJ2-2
CASRLGATGELFF
TGTGCCAGCAGGTTGGGGGCCACCGGGGAGCTGTTTTTT
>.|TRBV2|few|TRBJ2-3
CASKRDNPSDTQYF
TGTGCCAGCAAAAGGGACAACCCTTCAGATACGCAGTATTTT
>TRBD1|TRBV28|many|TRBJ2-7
CASSLPGDSSYEQYF
TGTGCCAGCAGTTTACCTGGGGACAGCTCCTACGAGCAGTACTTC
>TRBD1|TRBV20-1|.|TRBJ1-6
CSARTQQGGNSPLHF
TGCAGTGCTAGAACTCAACAGGGGGGAAATTCACCCCTCCACTTT
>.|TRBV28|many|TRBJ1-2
CASSFQDSYGYTF
TGTGCCAGCAGTTTCCAGGATTCCTATGGCTACACCTTC
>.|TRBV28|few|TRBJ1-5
CASSFYGSNQPQHF
TGTGCCAGCAGTTTTTATGGATCCAATCAGCCCCAGCATTTT